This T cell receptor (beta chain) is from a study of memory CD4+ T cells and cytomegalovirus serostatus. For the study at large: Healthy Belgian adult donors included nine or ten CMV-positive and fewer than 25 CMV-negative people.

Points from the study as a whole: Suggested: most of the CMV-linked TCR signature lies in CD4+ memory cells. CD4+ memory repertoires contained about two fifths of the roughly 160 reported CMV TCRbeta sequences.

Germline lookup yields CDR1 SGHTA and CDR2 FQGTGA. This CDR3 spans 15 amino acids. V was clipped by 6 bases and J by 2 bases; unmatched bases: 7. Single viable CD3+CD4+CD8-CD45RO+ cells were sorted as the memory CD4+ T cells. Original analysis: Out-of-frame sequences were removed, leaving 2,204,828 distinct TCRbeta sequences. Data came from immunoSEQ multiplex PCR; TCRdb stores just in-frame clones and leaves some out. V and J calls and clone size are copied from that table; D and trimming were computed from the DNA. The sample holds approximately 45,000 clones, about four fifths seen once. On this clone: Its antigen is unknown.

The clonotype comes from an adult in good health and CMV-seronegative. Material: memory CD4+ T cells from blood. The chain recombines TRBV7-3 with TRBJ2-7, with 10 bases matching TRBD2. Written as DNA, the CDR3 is TGTGCCAGCAGTTTCAGCGGGAGGGGGCCCTACGAGCAGTACTTC. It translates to CASSFSGRGPYEQYF.